The sequence of this TCR beta chain was determined in a study of T cell responses to AZD1222 COVID-19 vaccine. Study conclusions and caveats: No repertoire was sampled before or during the peak T cell response, only after it. Researchers report vaccine-associated CD4 TCRs spanning spike, with dominance at 160-218 and 743-854. Donor demographics were predominantly white British with a female majority; clonal diversity may be underestimated. The study identified only five to seven AZD1222 recipients as seropositive at baseline.

Germline V gene lookup returns CDR1 LGHNA and CDR2 YSLEER. Trimming took off 1 base at V and 8 bases at J, with 11 bases between the two ends. The CDR3 contains 14 residues. About this clone: As yet, its antigen is unknown.

Sequencing used immunoSEQ multiplex PCR; TCRdb keeps in-frame clones, though not all of them. The sample includes tens of thousands of clones, less than 95% of them seen just once. This TCR was sampled from an adult who received the AZD1222 COVID-19 vaccine. Here the sequenced sample was peripheral blood, taken 28 days after the second AZD1222 dose. J is TRBJ1-4 and V is TRBV4-3; the D is unclear. The CDR3 sequence: CASSQVWGGEKLFF. The CDR3 coding sequence is TGCGCCAGCAGCCAAGTGTGGGGAGGGGAAAAACTGTTTTTT.